This TCR beta chain was sequenced for a study of cytomegalovirus exposure and HLA in healthy donors. Germline V lookup: CDR1 SGHAT, CDR2 FQNNGV. CDR3 size: 15 residues. Trimming removed 5 bases from V and 6 bases from J, with 17 bases in between. Primers: 60 Vbeta forward and 13 Jbeta reverse. This table comes from immunoSEQ multiplex PCR, and its TCRdb copy is limited to in-frame clones, with some not included. The sample has about 160,000 clones, approximately 81% seen once. This rearrangement joins TRBV11-2 to TRBJ2-1; tentatively, D is TRBD2 (6 bases). The sequenced material came from PBMCs. The source of this sequence is a female donor in good health and CMV-seronegative. CDR3 amino acids: CASSASGRGINEQFF. In nucleotides, the CDR3 is TGTGCCAGCAGCGCCTCCGGGCGGGGAATCAATGAGCAGTTCTTC.